This TCR beta chain originates from a study of blood T cell repertoires in COVID-19. Study-level information: From the United States, Italy and Spain came samples of acute and convalescent COVID-19. T cells, B-cell-depleted T cells, or PBMCs supplied cDNA or gDNA.

CDR3 size: 13 residues. The V and J ends lost 1 base and 7 bases, in that order; junction bases with no gene match: 3. Germline V gene data show CDR1 as LGHDT and CDR2 as YNNKEL (reference sequence). Authors' methods: Amplified reference gene primers provided the basis for estimating nucleated cell counts. Data came from immunoSEQ multiplex PCR; TCRdb stores just in-frame clones and leaves some out. Clonal size and the V and J genes are those of that table, whereas D and trimming came from the DNA. The sample has 250,000 to 300,000 clones; over 75% are singletons. Sequencing was performed on peripheral blood. The chain couples TRBV3-1 (or the pseudogene TRBV3-2) to TRBJ2-5, with 7 nucleotides matching TRBD1. This TCR was recovered from a woman aged 70-85 years with acute or convalescent COVID-19. The CDR3: CASSQGTGGTQYF. The DNA for the CDR3 is TGTGCCAGCAGCCAAGGGACAGGAGGGACCCAGTACTTC.